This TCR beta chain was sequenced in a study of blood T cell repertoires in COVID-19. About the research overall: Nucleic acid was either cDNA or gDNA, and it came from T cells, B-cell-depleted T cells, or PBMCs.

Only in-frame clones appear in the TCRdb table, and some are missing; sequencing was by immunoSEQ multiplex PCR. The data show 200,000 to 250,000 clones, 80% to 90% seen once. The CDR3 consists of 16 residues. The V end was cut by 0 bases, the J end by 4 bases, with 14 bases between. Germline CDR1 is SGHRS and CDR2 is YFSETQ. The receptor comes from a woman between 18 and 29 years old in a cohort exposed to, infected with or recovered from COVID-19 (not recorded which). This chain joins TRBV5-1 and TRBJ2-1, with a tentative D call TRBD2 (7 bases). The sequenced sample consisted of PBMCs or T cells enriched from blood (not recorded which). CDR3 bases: TGCGCCAGCAGCTTGGCGGGGGGCAGGGATTACAATGAGCAGTTCTTC. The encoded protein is CASSLAGGRDYNEQFF.